Below, one TCR beta chain is given with its context. A much larger clone differs from this one at a single base, so this may be a read error. TCRdb analysed the reads with MiXCR anew, one entry per CDR3 protein. In the table there are under 30,000 distinct CDR3 sequences, over 15% of which are singletons. The data derive from a study of patients with pleural tuberculosis. CDR3 length equals 17 residues. After removal of 8 bases from V and 5 bases from J, the junction contained 16 bases not matched to a gene. The V gene's germline CDR1 is LGHNA and CDR2 YSLEER. The V gene is TRBV4-3, the J gene TRBJ2-2; TRBD2 agrees at 8 bases. This clonotype was obtained from a human donor with pleural tuberculosis. Sequencing was done on a sample of peripheral blood. CDR3 protein: CASRRGERGPGTGELFF. For the CDR3, the DNA is TGCGCCAGCCGCCGAGGAGAGCGGGGGCCGGGGACCGGGGAGCTGTTTTTT.